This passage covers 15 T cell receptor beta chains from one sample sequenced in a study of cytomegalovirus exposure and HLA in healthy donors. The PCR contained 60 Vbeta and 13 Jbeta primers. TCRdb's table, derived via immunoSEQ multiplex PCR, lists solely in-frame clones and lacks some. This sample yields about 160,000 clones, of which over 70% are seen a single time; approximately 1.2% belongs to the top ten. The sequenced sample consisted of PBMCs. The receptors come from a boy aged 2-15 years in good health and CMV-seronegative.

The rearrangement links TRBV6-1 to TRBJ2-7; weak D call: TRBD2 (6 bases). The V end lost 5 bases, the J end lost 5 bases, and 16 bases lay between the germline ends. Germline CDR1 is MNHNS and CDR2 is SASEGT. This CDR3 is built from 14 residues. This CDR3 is CASSPRDFRNEQYV. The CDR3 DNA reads TGTGCCAGCAGTCCCCGGGACTTCAGGAACGAGCAGTACGTC.

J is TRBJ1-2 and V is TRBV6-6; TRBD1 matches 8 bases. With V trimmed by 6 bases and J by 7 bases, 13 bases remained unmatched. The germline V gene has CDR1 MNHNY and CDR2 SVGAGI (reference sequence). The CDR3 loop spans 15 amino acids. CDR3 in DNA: TGTGCCAGCAGCACAATCGCAGGGGGCGCCAGTGGCTACACCTTC. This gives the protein CASSTIAGGASGYTF.

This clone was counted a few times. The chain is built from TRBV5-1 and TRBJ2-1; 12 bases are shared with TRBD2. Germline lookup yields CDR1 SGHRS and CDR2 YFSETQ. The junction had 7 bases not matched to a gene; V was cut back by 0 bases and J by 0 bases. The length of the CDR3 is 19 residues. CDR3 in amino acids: CASSLGLAGEVSSYNEQFF. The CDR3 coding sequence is TGCGCCAGCAGCTTGGGACTAGCGGGAGAGGTCAGCTCCTACAATGAGCAGTTCTTC.

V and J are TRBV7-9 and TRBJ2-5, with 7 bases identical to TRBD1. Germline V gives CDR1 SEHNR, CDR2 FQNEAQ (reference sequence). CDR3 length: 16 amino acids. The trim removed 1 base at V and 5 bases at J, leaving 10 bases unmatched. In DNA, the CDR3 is TGTGCCAGCAGCTTAGGTGACAGGGCATCCCGTGAGACCCAGTACTTC. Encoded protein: CASSLGDRASRETQYF.

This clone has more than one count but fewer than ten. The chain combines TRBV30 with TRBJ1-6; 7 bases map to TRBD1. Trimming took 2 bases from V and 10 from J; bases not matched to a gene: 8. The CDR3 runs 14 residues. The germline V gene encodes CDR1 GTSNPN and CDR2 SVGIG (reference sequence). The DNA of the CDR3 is TGTGCCTGGAGTATCGAGACAGGGAGATCACCCCTCCACTTT. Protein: CAWSIETGRSPLHF.

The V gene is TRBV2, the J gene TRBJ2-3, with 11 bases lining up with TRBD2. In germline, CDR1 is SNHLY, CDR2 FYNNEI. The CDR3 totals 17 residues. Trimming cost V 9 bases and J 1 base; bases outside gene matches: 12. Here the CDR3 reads CASCRSGREGGTDTQYF. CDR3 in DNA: TGTGCCAGTTGCCGTAGCGGGAGGGAGGGGGGCACAGATACGCAGTATTTT.

The CDR3 spells CASSQEDREEDNEQFF. In nucleotides, the CDR3 is TGCGCCAGCAGCCAAGAAGACAGGGAAGAGGACAATGAGCAGTTCTTC. This chain connects TRBV4-1 to TRBJ2-1, with 7 bases matching TRBD1. V was clipped by 0 bases and J by 5 bases; unmatched bases: 7. CDR3 length: 16 amino acids. The germline gives CDR1 MGHRA, CDR2 YSYEKL.

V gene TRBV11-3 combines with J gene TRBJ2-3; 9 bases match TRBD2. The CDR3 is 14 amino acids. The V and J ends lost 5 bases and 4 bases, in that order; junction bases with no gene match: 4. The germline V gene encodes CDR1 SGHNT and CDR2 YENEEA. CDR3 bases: TGTGCCAGCAGCCGTAGCGGGGGCGCAGATACGCAGTATTTT. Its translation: CASSRSGGADTQYF.

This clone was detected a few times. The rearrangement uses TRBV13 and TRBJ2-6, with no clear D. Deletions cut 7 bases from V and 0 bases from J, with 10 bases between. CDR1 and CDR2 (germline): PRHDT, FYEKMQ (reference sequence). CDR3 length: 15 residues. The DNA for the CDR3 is TGTGCCAGCAACGAACTGAACTCTGGGGCCAACGTCCTGACTTTC. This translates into CASNELNSGANVLTF.

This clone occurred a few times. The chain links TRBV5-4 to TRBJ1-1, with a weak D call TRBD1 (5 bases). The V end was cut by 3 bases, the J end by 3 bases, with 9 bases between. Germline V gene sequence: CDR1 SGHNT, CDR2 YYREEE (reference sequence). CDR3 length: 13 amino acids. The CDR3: CASSSSGYTEAFF. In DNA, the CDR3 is TGTGCCAGCAGCTCCTCAGGGTACACTGAAGCTTTCTTT.

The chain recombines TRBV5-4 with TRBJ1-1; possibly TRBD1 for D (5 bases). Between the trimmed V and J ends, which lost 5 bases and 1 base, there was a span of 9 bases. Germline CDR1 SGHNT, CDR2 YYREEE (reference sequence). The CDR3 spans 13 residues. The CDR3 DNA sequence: TGTGCCAGCAGGCCTGGACAGAACACTGAAGCTTTCTTT. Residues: CASRPGQNTEAFF. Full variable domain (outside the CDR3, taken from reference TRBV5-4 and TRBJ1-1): ETGVTQSPTHLIKTRGQQVTLRCSSQSGHNTVSWYQQALGQGPQFIFQYYREEENGRGNFPPRFSGLQFPNYSSELNVNALELDDSALYLCASRPGQNTEAFFGQGTRLTVV.

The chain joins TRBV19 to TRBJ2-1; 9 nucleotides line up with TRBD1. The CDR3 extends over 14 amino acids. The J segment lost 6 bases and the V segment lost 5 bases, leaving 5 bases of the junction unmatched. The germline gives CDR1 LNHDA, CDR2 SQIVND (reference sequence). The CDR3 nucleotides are TGTGCCAGTAGTTCGAGGGACAGGGTCAATGAGCAGTTCTTC. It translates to CASSSRDRVNEQFF.

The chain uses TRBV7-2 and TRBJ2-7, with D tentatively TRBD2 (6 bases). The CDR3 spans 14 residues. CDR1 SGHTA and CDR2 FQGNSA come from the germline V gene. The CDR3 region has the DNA TGTGCAGTGGGACTCGATACCTACTTCTACGAGCAGTACGTC. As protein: CAVGLDTYFYEQYV.

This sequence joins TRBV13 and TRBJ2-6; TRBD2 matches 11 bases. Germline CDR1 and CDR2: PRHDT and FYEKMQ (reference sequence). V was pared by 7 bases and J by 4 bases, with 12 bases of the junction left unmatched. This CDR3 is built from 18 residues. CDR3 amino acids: CASNKRLAGKTGANVLTF. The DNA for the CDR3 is TGTGCCAGCAACAAACGACTAGCGGGGAAGACCGGGGCCAACGTCCTGACTTTC.

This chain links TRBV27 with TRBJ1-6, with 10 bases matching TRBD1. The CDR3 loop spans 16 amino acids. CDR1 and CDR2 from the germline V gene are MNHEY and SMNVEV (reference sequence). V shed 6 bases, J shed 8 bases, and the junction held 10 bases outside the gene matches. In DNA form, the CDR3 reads TGTGCCAGCAGCCGCCCAAGACAGGGGGCAGATTCACCCCTCCACTTT. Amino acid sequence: CASSRPRQGADSPLHF.